This is a list of T cell receptor beta chains from one sample in a study of T cells in Graves' hyperthyroidism and ophthalmopathy. TCRdb analysed the multiplex PCR reads with MiXCR anew, one entry per CDR3 protein. The table lists around 480,000 distinct CDR3 sequences, approximately 15% of them singletons. The sample consisted of blood. Receptor source: a woman aged 18-29 years with Graves' hyperthyroidism. Both conserved end residues are part of each CDR3. The D gene is left open where the match is weak. A row's size may be missing; if present it is once, few, many or a size class.

j_gene,d_gene,v_gene,abundance,CDR3nt,CDR3aa
TRBJ2-7,TRBD1,TRBV30,few,TGTGCCTGGAACAGGGGGTCACATCACGAGCAGTACTTC,CAWNRGSHHEQYF
TRBJ2-3,TRBD2,TRBV12-3/TRBV12-4,many,TGTGCCAGCCAGACCGGCCCGGGACTAGGGTCAGATACGCAGTATTTT,CASQTGPGLGSDTQYF
TRBJ2-3,TRBD2,TRBV29-1,many,TGCAGCGTTGAGTCTAGCGGGGGCACAGATACGCAGTATTTT,CSVESSGGTDTQYF
TRBJ2-7,TRBD1,TRBV30,many,TGTGCCTGGGCAGGGGGCTACGAGCAGTACTTC,CAWAGGYEQYF
TRBJ2-3,-,TRBV27,many,TGTGCCAGCAGTTTAAGACGGACTAGCACAGATACGCAGTATTTT,CASSLRRTSTDTQYF
TRBJ2-2,TRBD2,TRBV19,many,TGTGCCAGTAGGCTAGCGGGAGGGAAGACCGGGGAGCTGTTTTTT,CASRLAGGKTGELFF
TRBJ2-5,TRBD2,TRBV11-2,-,TGTGCCAGCAGCCCATCTAGCGGGAGGGCCTTTATGGAGACCCAGTACTTC,CASSPSSGRAFMETQYF
TRBJ2-1,TRBD2,TRBV6-1,many,TGTGCCAGCAGTTCTCATACCGGGACTAGCGGTAGGAATGAGCAGTTCTTC,CASSSHTGTSGRNEQFF
TRBJ2-1,TRBD2,TRBV2,many,TGTGCCAGCAGTGAAGTGGTAGCGGGACGGGGACAAATTAGCTCCTACAATGAGCAGTTCTTC,CASSEVVAGRGQISSYNEQFF
TRBJ1-1,-,TRBV5-1,few,TGCGCCAGCAGCTTAAGCGACACTGAAGCTTTCTTT,CASSLSDTEAFF
TRBJ2-1,TRBD2,TRBV6-5,many,TGTGCCAGCAGTTACGGGACTAGCGGAAACTCCTACAATGAGCAGTTCTTC,CASSYGTSGNSYNEQFF
TRBJ1-1,-,TRBV19,-,TGTGCCAGTAGGTGGGGGAACATGAACACTGAAGCTTTCTTT,CASRWGNMNTEAFF
TRBJ2-4,-,TRBV29-1,-,TGCAGCGTTCTGCAGCGCACCGTGAACATTCAGTACTTC,CSVLQRTVNIQYF
TRBJ2-1,-,TRBV27,many,TGTGCCAGCAGCCCCGCGGGACGGAGCTCCTACAATGAGCAGTTCTTC,CASSPAGRSSYNEQFF
TRBJ2-7,-,TRBV12-3/TRBV12-4,many,TGTGCCAGCAGTCCTGACAGATCCTACGAGCAGTACTTC,CASSPDRSYEQYF
TRBJ1-2,-,TRBV20-1,-,TGCAGTGCCCGCGCGGCAGCAAATCTCTATGGCTACACCTTC,CSARAAANLYGYTF
TRBJ1-2,TRBD1,TRBV18,many,TGTGCCAGCTCACCACCGGACAGGGCGGGCTACACCTTC,CASSPPDRAGYTF
TRBJ2-3,-,TRBV10-3,-,TGTGCCATCGGTACAGATACGCAGTATTTT,CAIGTDTQYF
TRBJ1-6,TRBD1,TRBV27,many,TGTGCCAGCAGCTGGACAGGCCCGAATTCACCCCTCCACTTT,CASSWTGPNSPLHF
TRBJ2-4,TRBD2,TRBV13,-,TGTGCCAGCAGCCTGCCCCGGACTAGCGCAAACAAAAACATTCAGTACTTC,CASSLPRTSANKNIQYF
TRBJ1-3,TRBD1,TRBV5-6,few,TGTGCCAGCAGCTGGGGGGACAGACCCTCTGGAAACACCATATATTTT,CASSWGDRPSGNTIYF
TRBJ1-2,TRBD1,TRBV12-3/TRBV12-4,many,TGTGCCAGCAGTAAAGACAGGGTTTGGGTCTATGGCTACACCTTC,CASSKDRVWVYGYTF
TRBJ1-1,-,TRBV10-3,many,TGTGCCATCCAGGGTGTTGGCACTGAAGCTTTCTTT,CAIQGVGTEAFF
TRBJ2-1,TRBD2,TRBV19,-,TGTGCCAGTAGGGCGACTAGCGGGAGGCCCTTGGGCTACAATGAGCAGTTCTTC,CASRATSGRPLGYNEQFF
TRBJ2-2,-,TRBV20-1,few,TGCAGTGCTCCTCTACAGGCCACCGGGGAGCTGTTTTTT,CSAPLQATGELFF
TRBJ2-2,TRBD1,TRBV5-1,many,TGCGCCAGCAGACCACAGGGGGCGAGCACCGGGGAGCTGTTTTTT,CASRPQGASTGELFF
TRBJ2-5,TRBD2,TRBV19,many,TGTGCCAGTAGACGACTAGCGGGAGCAGGAGAGACCCAGTACTTC,CASRRLAGAGETQYF
TRBJ2-2,-,TRBV7-2,many,TGTGCCAGCAGCTTTGTCGGGCGGGTGACCGGGGAGCTGTTTTTT,CASSFVGRVTGELFF
TRBJ1-1,-,TRBV7-9,many,TGTGCCAGCATCCTTGGGAGCGCGGAAGGGCCTGAAGCTTTCTTT,CASILGSAEGPEAFF
TRBJ2-1,TRBD2,TRBV10-2,-,TGCGCCAGCAGTGACCCCACCGGGACTAGCGGATACAATGAGCAGTTCTTC,CASSDPTGTSGYNEQFF
TRBJ2-1,-,TRBV11-2,-,TGTGCCAGCAGCCAAGGGTTGGGACCCACTGTTGACAATGAGCAGTTCTTC,CASSQGLGPTVDNEQFF
TRBJ2-1,-,TRBV20-1,-,TGCAGTGGGGGGAGCAATGAGCAGTTCTTC,CSGGSNEQFF
TRBJ2-1,TRBD2,TRBV5-1,few,TGCGCCAGCAGCCCATCGGGACTAGCGGGATTGGGTGAGCAGTTCTTC,CASSPSGLAGLGEQFF
TRBJ2-2,-,TRBV29-1,few,TGCAGCGTTCTGGGTGGCACCGGGGAGCTGTTTTTT,CSVLGGTGELFF
TRBJ2-7,-,TRBV7-9,many,TGTGCCAGCAGCTTAGAGGGTCTTGGACTGGGATACGAGCAGTACTTC,CASSLEGLGLGYEQYF
TRBJ2-7,-,TRBV6-2/TRBV6-3,many,TGTGCCAGCAGGAGGCGGTGGTCCTACGAGCAGTACTTC,CASRRRWSYEQYF
TRBJ1-2,-,TRBV5-8,-,TGTGCCAGCAGCCCGCCCCGACTGGGGTACACCTTC,CASSPPRLGYTF
TRBJ2-7,TRBD1,TRBV28,many,TGTGCCAGCAGTTTGGGGACAGGTTTGAGCTCCTACGAGCAGTACTTC,CASSLGTGLSSYEQYF
TRBJ2-3,TRBD2,TRBV5-1,many,TGCGCCAGCAGCCTTAGCGGGATCGGCACAGATACGCAGTATTTT,CASSLSGIGTDTQYF
TRBJ1-1,TRBD1,TRBV6-5,few,TGTGCCAGCAGTTACTCGAGGACAGGGATGACTGAAGCTTTCTTT,CASSYSRTGMTEAFF
TRBJ2-1,TRBD2,TRBV7-3,many,TGTGCCAGCAGCCCCCGTGGCGGCGGGAGTAGGAATGAGCAGTTCTTC,CASSPRGGGSRNEQFF
TRBJ2-3,TRBD2,TRBV7-2,many,TGTGCCAGCAGCCCCAGCGGGAGAACGCAGTATTTT,CASSPSGRTQYF
TRBJ1-5,-,TRBV18,-,TGTGCCAGCTCACCACCGTCCAGAAATCAGCCCCAGCATTTT,CASSPPSRNQPQHF
TRBJ1-6,-,TRBV5-8,many,TGTGCCAGCAACGTAGAGCAGAAAAATTCACCCCTCCACTTT,CASNVEQKNSPLHF
TRBJ1-3,-,TRBV29-1,many,TGCAGCGTGCCGACAGGTCCTGGAAACACCATATATTTT,CSVPTGPGNTIYF
TRBJ2-3,-,TRBV30,-,TGTGCCTGGAGTGTCGGCAGGGGGGAAGCCACAGATACGCAGTATTTT,CAWSVGRGEATDTQYF
TRBJ2-3,TRBD2,TRBV20-1,many,TGCAGTGCTAGAAAGACCGGACTAGCGGGTCCCCACCCTTTTAGCACAGATACGCAGTATTTT,CSARKTGLAGPHPFSTDTQYF
TRBJ1-4,TRBD1,TRBV19,few,TGTGCCAGTAGGGACAGGGGGACGACTAATGAAAAACTGTTTTTT,CASRDRGTTNEKLFF
TRBJ1-1,-,TRBV29-1,many,TGCAGCGTTGAAGGGGGGGACATCCTGAACACTGAAGCTTTCTTT,CSVEGGDILNTEAFF
TRBJ1-6,-,TRBV20-1,many,TGCAGTGCTAGAGATGCCCCGGGACACCAACAGGCTAATTCACCCCTCCACTTT,CSARDAPGHQQANSPLHF
TRBJ1-1,-,TRBV19,many,TGTGCCAGTAGTATTCAGGGGAAGAACACTGAAGCTTTCTTT,CASSIQGKNTEAFF
TRBJ2-1,TRBD2,TRBV27,many,TGTGCCAGCAAACGGAGATTGACTAGCGGGAGTTACAATGAGCAGTTCTTC,CASKRRLTSGSYNEQFF
TRBJ1-2,-,TRBV12-3/TRBV12-4,many,TGTGCCAGCGGAACGACAAGTCTGAACTATGGCTACACCTTC,CASGTTSLNYGYTF
TRBJ1-2,TRBD1,TRBV3-1,many,TGTGCCAGCAGCCCCGGGACAGGGGCCCCTACTAACTATGGCTACACCTTC,CASSPGTGAPTNYGYTF
TRBJ2-7,-,TRBV27,many,TGTGCCAGCAGTTTTAGCGTGACAAGCTCCTACGAGCAGTACTTC,CASSFSVTSSYEQYF
TRBJ2-7,-,TRBV6-1,few,TGTGCCAGCAAGGGGAATGATAATTACGAGCAGTACTTC,CASKGNDNYEQYF
TRBJ1-4,-,TRBV12-3/TRBV12-4,many,TGTGCCAGCAGTTTAGGGGTCGAAAAACTGTTTTTT,CASSLGVEKLFF